This T cell receptor beta chain was documented in a study of T cells in women clearing cervical HPV infection. Study overall: Controls gave blood once infection was undetectable; cases at lesion identification. With HLA typing for only a few women, HLA confounding remains possible.

Repertoires were generated with immunoSEQ multiplex PCR, while TCRdb's copy carries only in-frame clones and drops some. The listing contains 20,000 to 25,000 clones. The receptor was derived from a woman aged 18-70 years with a cervical HPV16 infection that either progressed to CIN3+ or cleared (not recorded which). The specimen was blood buffy coat.

The CDR3 sequence: CAISAAGVNQPQHF. The CDR3 DNA, read in part, is TGTGCCATCAGTGCCGCGGGAGTCAATCAGCCC. The chain recombines TRBV10-3 with TRBJ1-5; D gene ambiguous. The CDR3 end falls 3 residues outside the read, so it is completed with the germline J gene. Deletions cut 4 bases from V and 3 bases from J, with 10 bases between. Germline CDR1 reads ENHRY; CDR2 reads SYGVKD. CDR3 length: 14 amino acids.